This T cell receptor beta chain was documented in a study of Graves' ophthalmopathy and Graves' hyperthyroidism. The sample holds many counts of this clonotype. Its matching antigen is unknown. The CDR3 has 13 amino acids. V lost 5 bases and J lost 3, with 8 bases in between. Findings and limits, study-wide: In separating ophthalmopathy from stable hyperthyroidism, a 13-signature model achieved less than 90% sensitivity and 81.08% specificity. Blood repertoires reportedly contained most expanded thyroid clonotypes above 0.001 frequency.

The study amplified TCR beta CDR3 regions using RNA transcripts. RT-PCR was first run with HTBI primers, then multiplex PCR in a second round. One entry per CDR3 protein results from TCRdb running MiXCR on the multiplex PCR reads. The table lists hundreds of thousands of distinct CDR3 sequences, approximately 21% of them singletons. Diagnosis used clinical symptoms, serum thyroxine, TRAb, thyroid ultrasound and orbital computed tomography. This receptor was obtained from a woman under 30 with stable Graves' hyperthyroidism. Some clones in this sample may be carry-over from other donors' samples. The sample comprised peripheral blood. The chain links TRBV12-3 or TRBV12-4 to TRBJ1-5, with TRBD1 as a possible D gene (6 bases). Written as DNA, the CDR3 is TGTGCCAGCAGTACAGGGATCAATCAGCCCCAGCATTTT. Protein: CASSTGINQPQHF.